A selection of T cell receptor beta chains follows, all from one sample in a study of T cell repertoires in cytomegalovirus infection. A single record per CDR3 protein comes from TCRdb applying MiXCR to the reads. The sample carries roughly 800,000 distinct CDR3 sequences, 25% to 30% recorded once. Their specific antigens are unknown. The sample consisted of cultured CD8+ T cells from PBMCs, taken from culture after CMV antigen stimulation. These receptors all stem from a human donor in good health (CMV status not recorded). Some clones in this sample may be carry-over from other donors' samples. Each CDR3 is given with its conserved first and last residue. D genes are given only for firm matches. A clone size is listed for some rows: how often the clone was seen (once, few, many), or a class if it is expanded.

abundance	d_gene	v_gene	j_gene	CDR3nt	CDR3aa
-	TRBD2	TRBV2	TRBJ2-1	TGTGCCAGCAGGACTAGCGGGGGCCTAGTAGGTGACGGTGAGCAGTTCTTC	CASRTSGGLVGDGEQFF
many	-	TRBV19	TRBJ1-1	TGTGCCAGTAGTATGTCGGAGAACACTGAAGCTTTCTTT	CASSMSENTEAFF
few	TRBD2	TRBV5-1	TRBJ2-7	TGCGCCAGCAGCCCCTGGGGGGGTTCGACCTACGAGCAGTACTTC	CASSPWGGSTYEQYF
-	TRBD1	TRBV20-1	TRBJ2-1	TGCAGTGCAGATAGGACAGGAGAAGGGAATGAGCAGTTCTTC	CSADRTGEGNEQFF
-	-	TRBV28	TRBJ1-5	TGTGCCAGCAGTTTATCCAGGATCTATAGCAATCAGCCCCAGCATTTT	CASSLSRIYSNQPQHF
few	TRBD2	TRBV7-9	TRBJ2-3	TGTGCCAGCAGCCCCCTAGCGGGGCGCCCTAGCACAGATACGCAGTATTTT	CASSPLAGRPSTDTQYF
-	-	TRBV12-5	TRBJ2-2	TGTGCTAGTGGTTTGGTCCCTTCAAGACAGGACCTGGGGTCCGGGGAGCTGTTTTTT	CASGLVPSRQDLGSGELFF
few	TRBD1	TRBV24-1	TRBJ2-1	TGTGCCACCAGTGATTCCCCCCGGACAGGGCGTACCTACAATGAGCAGTTCTTC	CATSDSPRTGRTYNEQFF
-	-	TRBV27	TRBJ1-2	TGTGCCAGCAGCTTTAGCGGGTATGGCTACACCTTC	CASSFSGYGYTF
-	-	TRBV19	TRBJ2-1	TGTGCCAGTAGTATTACCTACAATGAGCAGTTCTTC	CASSITYNEQFF
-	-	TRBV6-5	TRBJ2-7	TGTGCCAGCAGTAGAGGGGGTGCAGATGAGCAGTACTTC	CASSRGGADEQYF
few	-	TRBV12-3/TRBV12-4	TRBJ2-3	TGTGCCAGCAGTTCGTTAGGGGGGATCACAGATACGCAGTATTTT	CASSSLGGITDTQYF
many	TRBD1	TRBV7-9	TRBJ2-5	TGTGCCAGCAGCTTATCTTACGGGACAGGGCTGGAGACCCAGTACTTC	CASSLSYGTGLETQYF
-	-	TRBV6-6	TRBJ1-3	TGTGCCAGCACCCAAGGGCCCAGGGCCCCTGGAAACACCATATATTTT	CASTQGPRAPGNTIYF
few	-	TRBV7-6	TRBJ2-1	TGTGCCAGCAGCTTCCGAGGCCGACAGGCCCTGGATGAGCAGTTCTTC	CASSFRGRQALDEQFF
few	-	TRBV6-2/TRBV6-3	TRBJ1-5	TGTGCCAGCAGTTACGAGACGGATCAGCCCCAGCATTTT	CASSYETDQPQHF
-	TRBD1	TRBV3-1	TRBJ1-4	TGTGCCAGCAGCCAACCGGGACAGGGAAGTGAAAAACTGTTTTTT	CASSQPGQGSEKLFF
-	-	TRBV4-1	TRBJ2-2	TGCGCCAGCAGCCCCCGGGACGGACCAAACACCGGGGAGCTGTTTTTT	CASSPRDGPNTGELFF
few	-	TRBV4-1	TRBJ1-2	TGCGCCAGCAGCCAAGAACCGGGCAGGGGATACAATGGCTACACCTTC	CASSQEPGRGYNGYTF
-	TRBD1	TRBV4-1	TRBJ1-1	TGCGCCAGCAGCCACCCCTCTGATCCGGGACAGGGATCGAGGAACACTGAAGCTTTCTTT	CASSHPSDPGQGSRNTEAFF
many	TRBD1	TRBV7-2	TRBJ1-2	TGTGCCAGCAGCCGCCGGGACAGGAAGGGAGGCTACACCTTC	CASSRRDRKGGYTF
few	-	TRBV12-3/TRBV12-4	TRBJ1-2	TGTGCCAGCAGTCCGGCCCCTCGGACCTCCTATGGCTACACCTTC	CASSPAPRTSYGYTF
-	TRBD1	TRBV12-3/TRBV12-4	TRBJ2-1	TGTGCCAGCACTCTACCCTCGGGACAGGGCTACAATGAGCAGTTCTTC	CASTLPSGQGYNEQFF
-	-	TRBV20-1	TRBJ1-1	TGCAGTGCTAGAGAACGCCCGGCTCCGGAAGCTTTCTTT	CSARERPAPEAFF
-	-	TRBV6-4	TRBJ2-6	TGTGCCAGCAGTGACTCCGCTTCAGGCCAGTTGCGGGGCCTGACTTTC	CASSDSASGQLRGLTF
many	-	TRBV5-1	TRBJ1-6	TGCGCCAGCAGCCCCCCGGCCTATAATTCACCCCTCCACTTT	CASSPPAYNSPLHF
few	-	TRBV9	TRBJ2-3	TGTGCCAGCAGCGCCCGGGGGCAGCTGTTCACAGATACGCAGTATTTT	CASSARGQLFTDTQYF
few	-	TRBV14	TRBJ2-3	TGTGCCAGCAGCCCCCCAGGGGCCCCAACCACAGATACGCAGTATTTT	CASSPPGAPTTDTQYF
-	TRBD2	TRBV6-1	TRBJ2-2	TGTGCCAGCAATCCATCTTACGGACTAGCGAACACCGGGGAGCTGTTTTTT	CASNPSYGLANTGELFF
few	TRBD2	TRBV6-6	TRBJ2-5	TGTGCCAGCAGTTTATACAGGCGGGGGGGCCAAGAGACCCAGTACTTC	CASSLYRRGGQETQYF
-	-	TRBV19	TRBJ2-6	TGTGCCAGTAGTACTTGGGACCCCATGGACTCTGGGGCCAACGTCCTGACTTTC	CASSTWDPMDSGANVLTF